This T cell receptor (beta chain) emerged from a study of T cell changes during pregnancy in multiple sclerosis. Clones were sequenced by immunoSEQ multiplex PCR, and TCRdb holds only the in-frame ones, with some missing. The table records just over 50,000 clones, roughly 94% of them present only once. Looked up from germline, CDR1 is SGHTA and CDR2 is FQGTGA. CDR3 size: 14 residues. With 0 bases removed from V and 0 bases from J, the gap between germline ends came to 6 bases. Specimen: CD4+ T cells from peripheral blood mononuclear cells, collected in the second trimester of pregnancy. This sequence was found in a female donor with multiple sclerosis, enrolled in a pregnancy study. The chain joins TRBV7-3 to TRBJ2-7, with a weak D call TRBD2 (5 bases). This CDR3 is CASSLTGDSYEQYF. CDR3 nucleotide sequence: TGTGCCAGCAGCTTAACCGGGGACTCCTACGAGCAGTACTTC.